Following are 9 T cell receptor beta chains from one sample sequenced in a study of CD8 T cells in Susac syndrome. Reverse transcription of roughly 0.45 to 1 ug RNA was carried out with random hexamers. MiXCR was run by TCRdb on the immunoSEQ multiplex PCR reads, yielding one entry per CDR3 protein. The sample contains 150,000 to 200,000 distinct CDR3 sequences, around 96% of which appear only once. Sequencing was carried out using CD4+ T cells from PBMCs. These receptors originate from a human donor in good health.

The rearrangement joins TRBV20-1 to TRBJ2-3, with 9 bases matching TRBD2. Germline CDR1 reads DFQATT; CDR2 reads SNEGSKA (reference sequence). The CDR3 contains 14 residues. Trimming took 7 bases from V and 2 from J; bases not matched to a gene: 7. Here the CDR3 DNA reads TGCAGTGTGTCGCGGGGGGGCGACACAGATACGCAGTATTTT. As protein: CSVSRGGDTDTQYF.

The rearrangement links TRBV5-1 to TRBJ2-7; 8 bases line up with TRBD1. CDR3 length: 14 amino acids. Looked up from germline, CDR1 is SGHRS and CDR2 is YFSETQ. The trim removed 2 bases at V and 5 bases at J, leaving 6 bases unmatched. The CDR3 DNA follows: TGCGCCAGCAGCTTACGGACAGGGAGCGACGAGCAGTACTTC. Its protein product is CASSLRTGSDEQYF. Filled out from reference TRBV5-1 and TRBJ2-7, the complete variable domain reads KAGVTQTPRYLIKTRGQQVTLSCSPISGHRSVSWYQQTPGQGLQFLFEYFSETQRNKGNFPGRFSGRQFSNSRSEMNVSTLELGDSALYLCASSLRTGSDEQYFGPGTRLTVT.

This chain uses TRBV9 with TRBJ2-1; perhaps D is TRBD1 or TRBD2 (6 bases each). The germline V and J ends were trimmed by 3 bases and 8 bases, with 12 bases remaining between them. The CDR3 sequence is 13 residues long. Germline-derived CDR1 and CDR2 are SGDLS and YYNGEE. CDR3 nucleotides: TGTGCCAGCAGCGCCCACAGGGAGGATGAGCAGTTCTTC. Amino acids: CASSAHREDEQFF.

The V and J genes are TRBV29-1 and TRBJ2-1; 7 bases fit TRBD2. V lost 5 bases to trimming and J lost 2 bases; unmatched junction nucleotides: 3. The CDR3 sequence is 13 residues long. Germline assignment: CDR1 SQVTM and CDR2 ANQGSEA. Here the CDR3 reads CSVLAVTYNEQFF. The CDR3 DNA sequence: TGCAGCGTTCTAGCGGTGACCTACAATGAGCAGTTCTTC.

This clonotype was seen just once. The chain has TRBV27 and TRBJ2-7; TRBD2 aligns across 9 bases. Per the germline V gene, CDR1 is MNHEY and CDR2 is SMNVEV (reference sequence). This CDR3 comprises 16 residues. V lost 5 bases to trimming and J lost 2 bases; unmatched junction nucleotides: 10. The CDR3 DNA sequence: TGTGCCAGCAGTAAGTGGATAGCGGGGGTAACCTACGAGCAGTACTTC. This gives the protein CASSKWIAGVTYEQYF.

The chain is built from TRBV29-1 and TRBJ1-2; D remains unclear. Deletions cut 3 bases from V and 8 bases from J, with 4 bases between. Germline V gene lookup returns CDR1 SQVTM and CDR2 ANQGSEA. There are 9 residues in the CDR3. The CDR3 protein is CSVESGYTF. CDR3 in DNA: TGCAGCGTTGAGAGCGGCTACACCTTC.

This sequence joins TRBV5-1 and TRBJ2-3; D is perhaps TRBD1 (7 bases). The CDR3 consists of 15 residues. Germline CDR1 and CDR2: SGHRS and YFSETQ. Trimming pared 7 bases from V and 0 bases from J, leaving 15 bases between. The chain's CDR3 is CASFPGGTSTDTQYF. Written as DNA, the CDR3 is TGCGCCAGCTTTCCAGGGGGGACTAGCACAGATACGCAGTATTTT.

This chain joins TRBV6-5 and TRBJ2-3; tentatively, D is TRBD1 or TRBD2 (5 bases each). V was clipped by 4 bases and J by 7 bases, with 21 bases between them. The CDR3 is 16 residues long. Germline V lookup: CDR1 MNHEY, CDR2 SVGAGI. CDR3 loop: CASSSAERDRLHTQYF. The CDR3 DNA reads as TGTGCCAGCAGTTCGGCGGAGAGGGACCGGCTGCATACGCAGTATTTT.

The CDR3 DNA sequence: TGCAGTGCTAGAGTACTAGCCCCTTTAGATACGCAGTATTTT. This encodes CSARVLAPLDTQYF. This rearrangement joins TRBV20-1 to TRBJ2-3; maybe TRBD2 (6 bases). The V end was cut by 1 base, the J end by 5 bases, with 13 bases between. CDR3 length: 14 amino acids. Germline V gene lookup returns CDR1 DFQATT and CDR2 SNEGSKA (reference sequence).